These 24 T cell receptor beta chains were sequenced from one sample in a study of blood T cell repertoires in COVID-19. Method: immunoSEQ multiplex PCR; TCRdb's copy keeps in-frame clones and lacks some. Here the sample spans approximately 250,000 clones, 84% being singletons. The sequenced material came from peripheral blood. These receptors were collected from a human donor in a cohort sampled during active COVID-19.

The chain links TRBV7-9 to TRBJ2-5, with 7 bases lining up with TRBD1. Germline CDR1 SEHNR, CDR2 FQNEAQ (reference sequence). With V trimmed by 3 bases and J by 2 bases, 12 bases remained unmatched. This CDR3 is 17 amino acids long. The CDR3 protein is CASSFHRLTGFQETQYF. The CDR3 bases are TGTGCCAGCAGCTTCCACCGACTGACAGGGTTTCAAGAGACCCAGTACTTC. The complete variable domain, with remaining parts taken from reference TRBV7-9 and TRBJ2-5, reads DTGVSQNPRHKITKRGQNVTFRCDPISEHNRLYWYRQTLGQGPEFLTYFQNEAQLEKSRLLSDRFSAERPKGSFSTLEIQRTEQGDSAMYLCASSFHRLTGFQETQYFGPGTRLLVL.

The chain employs TRBV7-8 and TRBJ2-5, with 10 bases that match TRBD2. The J segment lost 5 bases and the V segment lost 3 bases, leaving 24 bases of the junction unmatched. Looked up from germline, CDR1 is SGHVS and CDR2 is FQNEAQ. This CDR3 spans 21 amino acids. The CDR3 reads CASSFIRPGNGLAGDRETQYF. The CDR3 DNA follows: TGTGCCAGCAGCTTCATCCGACCTGGGAATGGGCTAGCGGGAGATCGGGAGACCCAGTACTTC. Complete variable domain (other parts from reference TRBV7-8 and TRBJ2-5): GAGVSQSPRYKVAKRGQDVALRCDPISGHVSLFWYQQALGQGPEFLTYFQNEAQLDKSGLPSDRFFAERPEGSVSTLKIQRTQQEDSAVYLCASSFIRPGNGLAGDRETQYFGPGTRLLVL.

V usage is TRBV9 and J usage is TRBJ2-7; 12 positions match TRBD1. Germline trimming cut 3 bases from V and 9 bases from J; bases unmatched to any gene: 7. Germline V CDR1 and CDR2: SGDLS, YYNGEE. The CDR3 consists of 14 residues. CDR3 region: CASSAPGQGAVQYF. In nucleotides, the CDR3 is TGTGCCAGCAGCGCACCGGGACAGGGGGCTGTGCAGTACTTC.

The chain links TRBV5-1 to TRBJ2-1; 10 bases are shared with TRBD1. The CDR3 is 16 amino acids. Trimming took 2 bases from V and 7 from J; bases not matched to a gene: 9. CDR1 and CDR2 from the germline V gene are SGHRS and YFSETQ. The CDR3 nucleotides read TGCGCCAGCAGCTTAAAACGGGACAGGGGATTGAATGAGCAGTTCTTC. This sequence encodes CASSLKRDRGLNEQFF.

Only one count was recorded for this clone. J is TRBJ2-5 and V is TRBV2, with D uncertain. From germline, CDR1 is SNHLY and CDR2 FYNNEI. Trimming pared 9 bases from V and 5 bases from J, leaving 10 bases between. This CDR3 has 11 amino acids. The CDR3 is CASQVGETQYF. The CDR3 coding sequence is TGTGCCAGTCAGGTTGGGGAGACCCAGTACTTC.

V gene TRBV19 combines with J gene TRBJ1-1; 10 bases fit TRBD1. CDR3 size: 16 residues. The trim removed 3 bases at V and 4 bases at J, leaving 8 bases unmatched. In germline, CDR1 is LNHDA, CDR2 SQIVND (reference sequence). In nucleotides, the CDR3 is TGTGCCAGTAGTATCATGGGACAGGGGCCCAGCACTGAAGCTTTCTTT. Translated: CASSIMGQGPSTEAFF. The full variable domain, completed using reference TRBV19 and TRBJ1-1, is DGGITQSPKYLFRKEGQNVTLSCEQNLNHDAMYWYRQDPGQGLRLIYYSQIVNDFQKGDIAEGYSVSREKKESFPLTVTSAQKNPTAFYLCASSIMGQGPSTEAFFGQGTRLTVV.

The chain is built from TRBV2 and TRBJ2-7; 10 bases are shared with TRBD1. Per germline, CDR1 SNHLY and CDR2 FYNNEI. Trimming took 5 bases from V and 4 from J; bases not matched to a gene: 8. This CDR3 contains 15 residues. Written as DNA, the CDR3 is TGTGCCAGCAGTTCCCGGACAGGGGGTAGGTACGAGCAGTACTTC. Translated, it gives CASSSRTGGRYEQYF. The complete variable domain, with remaining parts taken from reference TRBV2 and TRBJ2-7, reads EPEVTQTPSHQVTQMGQEVILRCVPISNHLYFYWYRQILGQKVEFLVSFYNNEISEKSEIFDDQFSVERPDGSNFTLKIRSTKLEDSAMYFCASSSRTGGRYEQYFGPGTRLTVT.

The rearrangement links TRBV19 to TRBJ1-1; D is unclear. CDR1 and CDR2 (germline): LNHDA, SQIVND (reference sequence). The CDR3 is 13 residues long. Trimming pared 6 bases from V and 5 bases from J, leaving 13 bases between. DNA for the CDR3: TGTGCCAGTAGCCCCCCAATGAGGACTGAAGCTTTCTTT. Residues: CASSPPMRTEAFF. The entire variable domain, with the rest obtained from reference TRBV19 and TRBJ1-1, is as follows: DGGITQSPKYLFRKEGQNVTLSCEQNLNHDAMYWYRQDPGQGLRLIYYSQIVNDFQKGDIAEGYSVSREKKESFPLTVTSAQKNPTAFYLCASSPPMRTEAFFGQGTRLTVV.

This sequence joins TRBV3-1 (or the pseudogene TRBV3-2) and TRBJ2-1; TRBD2 matches 9 bases. The CDR3 spans 15 residues. From germline, CDR1 is LGHDT and CDR2 YNNKEL (reference sequence). V lost 4 bases and J lost 8; bases outside the gene matches: 9. Here the CDR3 reads CASSRPSGNVDEQFF. The CDR3 DNA follows: TGTGCCAGCAGCCGCCCTAGCGGGAATGTCGATGAGCAGTTCTTC.

The chain carries TRBV18 and TRBJ2-5, with 9 bases that match TRBD1. The J segment lost 4 bases and the V segment lost 3 bases, leaving 6 bases of the junction unmatched. Germline V CDR1 and CDR2: KGHSH, LQKENI. This CDR3 is 15 amino acids long. The CDR3 coding sequence is TGTGCCAGCTCACCGGGACAGGGCCTGCGAGAGACCCAGTACTTC. It codes for CASSPGQGLRETQYF.

A remark on this clone: Other DNA variants within this sample encode the same CDR3. V is TRBV12-3 or TRBV12-4 and J is TRBJ1-1; D may be TRBD1 (6 bases). The V gene lost 7 bases and the J gene lost 0 bases, with 9 bases spanning the gap. The CDR3 totals 13 residues. The CDR3 protein is CASTRTVNTEAFF. The CDR3 DNA sequence: TGTGCCAGCACCAGGACAGTGAACACTGAAGCTTTCTTT.

The CDR3 loop is CAISRDSSGNTIYF. The CDR3 DNA reads TGTGCCATCAGTAGGGACAGCTCTGGAAACACCATATATTTT. The genes are TRBV10-3 and TRBJ1-3; TRBD1 matches at 7 bases. Losses at the gene ends were 5 bases for V and 0 bases for J; bases not matched to a gene: 1. Germline V CDR1 and CDR2: ENHRY, SYGVKD. This CDR3 is built from 14 residues.

This chain uses TRBV3-1 (or the pseudogene TRBV3-2) with TRBJ2-2, with a possible D match to TRBD1 (5 bases). Trimming left V 3 bases short and J 5 bases short, with 19 bases between. The germline V gene encodes CDR1 LGHDT and CDR2 YNNKEL (reference sequence). This CDR3 comprises 17 residues. CDR3 DNA sequence: TGTGCCAGCAGCCACACTGGACACCTCCCGAGGACCGGGGAGCTGTTTTTT. It codes for CASSHTGHLPRTGELFF.

The genes are TRBV18 and TRBJ2-5; no clear D. CDR1 is KGHSH and CDR2 is LQKENI in the germline V gene. The V end was cut by 4 bases, the J end by 0 bases, with 6 bases between. The length of the CDR3 is 13 residues. Here the CDR3 DNA reads TGTGCCAGCTCACTAAACTACCAAGAGACCCAGTACTTC. Translated: CASSLNYQETQYF.

V and J are TRBV7-2 and TRBJ2-5; D perhaps matches TRBD2 (5 bases). Germline V gives CDR1 SGHTA, CDR2 FQGNSA. Trimming left V 5 bases short and J 9 bases short, with 19 bases between. The CDR3 totals 14 residues. The CDR3 DNA reads TGTGCCAGCAGCCCTAGAGGGCAAATGCGGGCCCAGTACTTC. This encodes CASSPRGQMRAQYF.

The J gene is TRBJ1-4, the V gene TRBV7-6; no firm D call. This CDR3 is 14 amino acids long. Between the trimmed V and J ends, which lost 5 bases and 8 bases, there was a span of 15 bases. Germline V CDR1 and CDR2: SGHVS, FNYEAQ. The CDR3 here is CASSTRLGGEKLFF. CDR3 in DNA: TGTGCCAGCAGCACCCGGCTGGGAGGAGAAAAACTGTTTTTT.

The chain uses TRBV7-8 and TRBJ2-5, with 8 bases fitting TRBD1. CDR3 length: 15 amino acids. Germline V gene lookup returns CDR1 SGHVS and CDR2 FQNEAQ. J lost 4 bases, V lost 5 bases, and 9 bases had no gene match. The CDR3 loop reads CASSARQGAGETQYF. The CDR3 bases are TGTGCCAGCAGCGCGCGGCAGGGGGCTGGAGAGACCCAGTACTTC.

This chain connects TRBV20-1 to TRBJ1-6; no clear D. CDR3 length equals 12 residues. V lost 6 bases and J lost 10, with 13 bases in between. Germline V CDR1 and CDR2: DFQATT, SNEGSKA (reference sequence). CDR3 region: CSASHHSSPLHF. The CDR3 coding sequence is TGCAGTGCCAGTCACCACAGCTCACCCCTCCACTTT.

The gene calls are TRBV5-8 and TRBJ2-4, with a weak D call TRBD2 (7 bases). The CDR3 is 16 amino acids. CDR1 and CDR2 from the germline V gene are SGHTS and YDEGEE. The V and J ends lost 4 bases and 9 bases respectively, with 23 bases between them. CDR3: CASSPLRGAEWFIQYF. The DNA of the CDR3 is TGTGCCAGCAGCCCTCTACGGGGGGCCGAGTGGTTCATTCAGTACTTC.

This sequence joins TRBV6-5 and TRBJ1-1; no clear D. From germline, CDR1 is MNHEY and CDR2 SVGAGI. V was trimmed by 5 bases and J by 5 bases, leaving 12 bases between them. The CDR3 covers 13 residues. The CDR3 DNA is TGTGCCAGCAGTCCCGGGTCTTGGACTGAAGCTTTCTTT. Protein sequence: CASSPGSWTEAFF.

This chain joins TRBV6-5 and TRBJ2-5, with TRBD2 matching over 8 bases. After removal of 5 bases from V and 3 bases from J, the junction contained 2 bases not matched to a gene. Germline V gene data show CDR1 as MNHEY and CDR2 as SVGAGI. The CDR3 spans 13 residues. The CDR3 DNA reads TGTGCCAGCAGTCAGGGACTAGAAGAGACCCAGTACTTC. Protein: CASSQGLEETQYF.

This chain joins TRBV6-4 and TRBJ2-1, with TRBD2 matching over 15 bases. Losses at the gene ends were 2 bases for V and 10 bases for J; bases not matched to a gene: 9. In germline, CDR1 is MRHNA, CDR2 SNTAGT. This CDR3 has 17 amino acids. The chain's CDR3 is CASSDQGLAGGLREQFF. CDR3 sequence (DNA): TGTGCCAGCAGTGACCAGGGACTAGCGGGGGGATTGCGCGAGCAGTTCTTC.

The V gene is TRBV6-5, the J gene TRBJ2-1, with 13 bases that match TRBD2. The CDR3 sequence is 15 residues long. CDR1 is MNHEY, CDR2 SVGAGI, per germline. Trimming took 6 bases from V and 6 from J; bases not matched to a gene: 5. CDR3 in amino acids: CASSRTSGSTNEQFF. CDR3 bases: TGTGCCAGCAGCCGGACTAGCGGGAGTACCAATGAGCAGTTCTTC.

The chain uses TRBV7-9 and TRBJ1-1; weak D call: TRBD1 (6 bases). V lost 5 bases to trimming and J lost 3 bases, with 16 bases between them. Germline CDR1 reads SEHNR; CDR2 reads FQNEAQ (reference sequence). CDR3 length: 15 residues. In DNA, the CDR3 is TGTGCCAGCAGCCATCGGACAGTTGTATACACTGAAGCTTTCTTT. Translated, it gives CASSHRTVVYTEAFF.